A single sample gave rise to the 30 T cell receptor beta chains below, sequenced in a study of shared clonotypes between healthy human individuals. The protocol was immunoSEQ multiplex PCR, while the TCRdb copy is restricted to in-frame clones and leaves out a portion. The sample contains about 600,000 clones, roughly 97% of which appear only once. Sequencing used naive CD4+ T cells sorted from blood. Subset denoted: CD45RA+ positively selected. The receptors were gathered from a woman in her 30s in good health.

In DNA form, the CDR3 reads TGTGCCAGCAGCCAAGCCAAGGGGCAACTAGCCCTCGATGAGCAGTTCTTC. Translating it yields CASSQAKGQLALDEQFF. The V and J genes are TRBV14 and TRBJ2-1, with D possibly being TRBD2 (6 bases). CDR3 length: 17 amino acids. Germline values: CDR1 SGHDN, CDR2 FVKESK. Trimming removed 1 base from V and 8 bases from J, with 21 bases in between.

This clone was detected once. CDR3 DNA: TGTGCCAGCAGTGGGAGCTGGGGTGACTACAATGAGCAGTTCTTC. This gives the protein CASSGSWGDYNEQFF. The rearrangement uses TRBV2 and TRBJ2-1; D gene ambiguous. Germline-derived CDR1 and CDR2 are SNHLY and FYNNEI. V shed 4 bases and J shed 3 bases, with 13 bases lying between them. The CDR3 is 15 amino acids.

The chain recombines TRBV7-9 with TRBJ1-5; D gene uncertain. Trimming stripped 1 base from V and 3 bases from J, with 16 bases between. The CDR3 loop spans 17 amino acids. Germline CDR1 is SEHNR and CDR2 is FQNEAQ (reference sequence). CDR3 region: CASSLGLEPTTNQPQHF. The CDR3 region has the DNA TGTGCCAGCAGCTTAGGGCTTGAACCCACCACCAATCAGCCCCAGCATTTT.

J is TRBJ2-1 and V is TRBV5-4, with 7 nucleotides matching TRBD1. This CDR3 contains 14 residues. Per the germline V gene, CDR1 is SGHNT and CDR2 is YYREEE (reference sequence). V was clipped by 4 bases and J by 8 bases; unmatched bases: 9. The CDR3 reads CASSEGLGGDEQFF. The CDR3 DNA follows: TGTGCCAGCAGCGAGGGTCTAGGGGGCGATGAGCAGTTCTTC.

The CDR3 spells CASSVAGGHNEQFF. The CDR3 bases are TGTGCCAGCAGCGTAGCGGGTGGACACAATGAGCAGTTCTTC. The chain recombines TRBV9 with TRBJ2-1; D ambiguous. Germline CDR1 is SGDLS and CDR2 is YYNGEE. V was shortened by 0 bases and J by 5 bases, with 9 bases between the two germline ends. This CDR3 is 14 amino acids long.

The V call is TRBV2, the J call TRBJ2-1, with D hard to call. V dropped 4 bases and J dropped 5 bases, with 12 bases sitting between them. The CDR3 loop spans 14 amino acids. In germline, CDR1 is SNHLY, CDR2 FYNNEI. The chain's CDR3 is CASSAYRKDNEQFF. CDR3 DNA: TGTGCCAGCAGTGCGTACCGGAAGGACAATGAGCAGTTCTTC. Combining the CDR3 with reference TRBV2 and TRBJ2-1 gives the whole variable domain EPEVTQTPSHQVTQMGQEVILRCVPISNHLYFYWYRQILGQKVEFLVSFYNNEISEKSEIFDDQFSVERPDGSNFTLKIRSTKLEDSAMYFCASSAYRKDNEQFFGPGTRLTVL.

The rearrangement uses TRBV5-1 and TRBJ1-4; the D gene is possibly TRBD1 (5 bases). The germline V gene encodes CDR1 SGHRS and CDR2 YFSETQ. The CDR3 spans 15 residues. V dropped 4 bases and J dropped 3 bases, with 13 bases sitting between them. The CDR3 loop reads CASSMGVLANEKLFF. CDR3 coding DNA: TGCGCCAGCAGCATGGGGGTTTTAGCTAATGAAAAACTGTTTTTT. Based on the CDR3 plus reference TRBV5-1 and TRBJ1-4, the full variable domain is KAGVTQTPRYLIKTRGQQVTLSCSPISGHRSVSWYQQTPGQGLQFLFEYFSETQRNKGNFPGRFSGRQFSNSRSEMNVSTLELGDSALYLCASSMGVLANEKLFFGSGTQLSVL.

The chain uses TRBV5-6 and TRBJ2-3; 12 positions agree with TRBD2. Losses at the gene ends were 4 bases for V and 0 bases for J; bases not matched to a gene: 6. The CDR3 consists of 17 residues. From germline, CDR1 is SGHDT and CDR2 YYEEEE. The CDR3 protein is CASSTGLAGISTDTQYF. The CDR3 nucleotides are TGTGCCAGCAGCACCGGACTAGCGGGGATTAGCACAGATACGCAGTATTTT.

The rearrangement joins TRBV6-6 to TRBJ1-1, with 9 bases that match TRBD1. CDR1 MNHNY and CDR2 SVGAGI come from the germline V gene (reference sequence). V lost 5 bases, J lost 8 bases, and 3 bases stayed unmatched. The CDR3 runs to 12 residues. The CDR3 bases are TGTGCCAGCAGTCAGGACAGGGGAGAAGCTTTCTTT. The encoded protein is CASSQDRGEAFF.

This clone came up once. Written as DNA, the CDR3 is TGTGCCACCAGCAGCAGGGGTAGCAATCAGCCCCAGCATTTT. Translation: CATSSRGSNQPQHF. The rearrangement uses TRBV15 and TRBJ1-5, with D perhaps TRBD1 (6 bases). The CDR3 has 14 residues. Germline CDR1 reads LNHNV; CDR2 reads YYDKDF (reference sequence). V lost 3 bases and J 0 bases, leaving 6 bases between the germline ends.

The CDR3 nucleotides are TGCAGCAGTTGGCCGGAACCGGGACTAGTTGATTCCCCCGCAGATACGCAGTATTTT. Amino acids: CSSWPEPGLVDSPADTQYF. The gene calls are TRBV29-1 and TRBJ2-3; 8 positions match TRBD2. CDR1 is SQVTM and CDR2 is ANQGSEA in the germline V gene. Trimming cost V 8 bases and J 4 bases; bases outside gene matches: 26. The CDR3 contains 19 residues.

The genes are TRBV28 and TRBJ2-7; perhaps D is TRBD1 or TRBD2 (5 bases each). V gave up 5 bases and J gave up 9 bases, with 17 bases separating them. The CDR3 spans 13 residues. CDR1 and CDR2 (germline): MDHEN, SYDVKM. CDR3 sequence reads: CASSVGTPAGQYF. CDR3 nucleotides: TGTGCCAGCAGTGTCGGGACCCCGGCTGGGCAGTACTTC.

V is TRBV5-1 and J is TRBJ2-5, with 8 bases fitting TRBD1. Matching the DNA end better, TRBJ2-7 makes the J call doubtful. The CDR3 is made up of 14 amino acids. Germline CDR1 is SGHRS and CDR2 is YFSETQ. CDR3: CASSGTGDVYEQYF. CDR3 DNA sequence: TGCGCCAGCAGTGGGACAGGCGACGTTTACGAGCAGTACTTC.

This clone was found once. The CDR3 sequence is CASSLTGGWTQYF. The DNA of the CDR3 is TGTGCCAGCAGTTTGACAGGGGGCTGGACCCAGTACTTC. The chain is built from TRBV27 and TRBJ2-5; 10 bases agree with TRBD1. The V gene end was trimmed by 3 bases and the J gene end by 7 bases; junction bases not matched to a gene: 2. The CDR3 runs to 13 residues. The germline V gene has CDR1 MNHEY and CDR2 SMNVEV (reference sequence).

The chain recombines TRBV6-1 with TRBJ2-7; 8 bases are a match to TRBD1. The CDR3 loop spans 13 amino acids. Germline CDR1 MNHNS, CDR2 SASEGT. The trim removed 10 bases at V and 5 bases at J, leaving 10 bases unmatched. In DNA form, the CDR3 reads TGTGCCATCCTCGGACAGGGCACCGACGAGCAGTACTTC. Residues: CAILGQGTDEQYF.

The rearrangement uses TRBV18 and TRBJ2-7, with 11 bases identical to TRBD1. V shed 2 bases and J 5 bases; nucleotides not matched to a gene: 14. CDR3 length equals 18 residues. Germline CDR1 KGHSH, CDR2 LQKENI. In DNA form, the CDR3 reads TGTGCCAGCTCACCATATGGCCCTGGACAGGGGGCTACCAACGAGCAGTACTTC. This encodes CASSPYGPGQGATNEQYF.

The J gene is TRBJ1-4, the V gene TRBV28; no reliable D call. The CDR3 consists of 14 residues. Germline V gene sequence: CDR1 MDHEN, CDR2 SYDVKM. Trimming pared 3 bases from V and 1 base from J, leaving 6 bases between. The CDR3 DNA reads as TGTGCCAGCAGTTTGACACAAACTAATGAAAAACTGTTTTTT. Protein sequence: CASSLTQTNEKLFF.

The CDR3 is CASSEAMNTEAFF. CDR3 nucleotides: TGTGCCAGTAGTGAAGCCATGAACACTGAAGCTTTCTTT. This chain connects TRBV19 to TRBJ1-1, with D unresolved. The CDR3 consists of 13 residues. Germline V CDR1 and CDR2: LNHDA, SQIVND (reference sequence). Between the trimmed V and J ends, which lost 5 bases and 0 bases, there was a span of 7 bases.

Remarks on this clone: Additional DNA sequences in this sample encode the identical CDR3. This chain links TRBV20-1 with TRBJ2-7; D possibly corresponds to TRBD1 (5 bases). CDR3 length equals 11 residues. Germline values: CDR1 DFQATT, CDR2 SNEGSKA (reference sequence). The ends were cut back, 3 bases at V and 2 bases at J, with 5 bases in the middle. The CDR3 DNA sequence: TGCAGTGCTAGGACAGCCTACGAGCAGTACTTC. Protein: CSARTAYEQYF.

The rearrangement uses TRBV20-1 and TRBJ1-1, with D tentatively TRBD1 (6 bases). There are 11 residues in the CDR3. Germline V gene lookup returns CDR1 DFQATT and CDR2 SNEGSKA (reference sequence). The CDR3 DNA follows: TGCCGACAACAGGGAGGCACTGAAGCTTTCTTT. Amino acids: CRQQGGTEAFF.

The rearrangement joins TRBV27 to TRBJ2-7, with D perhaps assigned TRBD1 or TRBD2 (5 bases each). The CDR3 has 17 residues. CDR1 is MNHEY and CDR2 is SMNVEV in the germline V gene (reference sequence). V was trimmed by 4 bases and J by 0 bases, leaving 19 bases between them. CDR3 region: CASSSPPLWGSSYEQYF. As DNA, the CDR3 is TGTGCCAGCAGTTCCCCACCCCTATGGGGGAGCTCCTACGAGCAGTACTTC.

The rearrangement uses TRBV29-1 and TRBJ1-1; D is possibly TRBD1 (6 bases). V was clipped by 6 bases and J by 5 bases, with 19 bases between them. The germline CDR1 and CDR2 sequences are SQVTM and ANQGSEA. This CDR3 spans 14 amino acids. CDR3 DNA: TGCAGCGTAGTACAGGGTGGAATAGGGACTGAAGCTTTCTTT. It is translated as CSVVQGGIGTEAFF.

For the CDR3, the DNA is TGTGCCAGCAGCTTAGTGGGGAGCTTCGAGCAGTACTTC. Translated, it gives CASSLVGSFEQYF. This chain joins TRBV11-2 and TRBJ2-7, with TRBD2 as a possible D gene (5 bases). This CDR3 region has 13 residues. Trimming took off 1 base at V and 6 bases at J, with 10 bases between the two ends. Germline CDR1 reads SGHAT; CDR2 reads FQNNGV.

This CDR3 is CASRVTGGLHQPQHF. The CDR3 DNA follows: TGTGCCAGCAGGGTCACAGGGGGCTTACATCAGCCCCAGCATTTT. The chain carries TRBV27 and TRBJ1-5, with TRBD1 matching over 9 bases. The CDR3 extends over 15 amino acids. The germline gives CDR1 MNHEY, CDR2 SMNVEV (reference sequence). V shed 6 bases, J shed 5 bases, and the junction held 8 bases outside the gene matches.

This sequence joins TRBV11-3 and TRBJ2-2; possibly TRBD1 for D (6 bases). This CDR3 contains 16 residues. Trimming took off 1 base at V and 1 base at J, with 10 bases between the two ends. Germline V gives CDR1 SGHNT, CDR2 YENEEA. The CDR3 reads CASSLARGLNTGELFF. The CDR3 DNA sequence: TGTGCCAGCAGCTTAGCCAGGGGTCTGAACACCGGGGAGCTGTTTTTT.

Here the CDR3 DNA reads TGCGCCAGCAGCCACCGGGACAGGGCGACCTACGAGCAGTACTTC. Translated: CASSHRDRATYEQYF. The chain has TRBV5-1 and TRBJ2-7; TRBD1 aligns across 9 bases. The V gene end was trimmed by 4 bases and the J gene end by 2 bases; junction bases not matched to a gene: 7. Germline V CDR1 and CDR2: SGHRS, YFSETQ. The CDR3 covers 15 residues.

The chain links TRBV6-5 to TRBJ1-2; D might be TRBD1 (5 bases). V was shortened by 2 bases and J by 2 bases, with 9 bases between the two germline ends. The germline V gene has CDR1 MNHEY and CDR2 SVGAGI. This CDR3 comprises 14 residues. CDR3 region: CASSYKAGNYGYTF. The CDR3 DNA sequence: TGTGCCAGCAGTTACAAGGCAGGGAACTATGGCTACACCTTC.

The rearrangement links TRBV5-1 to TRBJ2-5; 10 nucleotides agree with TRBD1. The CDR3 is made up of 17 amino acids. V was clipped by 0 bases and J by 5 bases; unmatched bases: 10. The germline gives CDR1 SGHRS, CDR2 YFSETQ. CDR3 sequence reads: CASSLGTGGDPTETQYF. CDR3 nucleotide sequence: TGCGCCAGCAGCTTGGGGACAGGGGGGGACCCAACGGAGACCCAGTACTTC.

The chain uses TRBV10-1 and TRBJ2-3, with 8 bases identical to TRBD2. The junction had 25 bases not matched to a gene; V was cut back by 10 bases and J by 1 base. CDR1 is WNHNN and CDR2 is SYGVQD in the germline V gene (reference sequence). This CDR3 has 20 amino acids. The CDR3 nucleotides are TGCGCCAACCGAAAAACGCGCGGGAGGAAGAGGGTGAAAGGCACAGATACGCAGTATTTT. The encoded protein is CANRKTRGRKRVKGTDTQYF.

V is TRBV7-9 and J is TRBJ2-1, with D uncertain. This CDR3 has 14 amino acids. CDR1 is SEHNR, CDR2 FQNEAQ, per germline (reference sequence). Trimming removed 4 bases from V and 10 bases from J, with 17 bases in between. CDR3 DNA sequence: TGTGCCAGCAGCTACCTTTACTGGGTTGGGGAGCAGTTCTTC. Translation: CASSYLYWVGEQFF.